This TCR beta chain was found in a study of metastatic and nonmetastatic thyroid tumors. Study summary: Repertoires were compared across blood and tumor or nodule tissue from malignant and benign thyroid patients. Study-wide results and caveats: It was reported that TCR beta diversity was significantly higher in malignant thyroid tumors than benign nodules, in blood and tumor.

CDR3 length: 12 amino acids. Germline V gene lookup returns CDR1 SGHDN and CDR2 FVKESK. Trimming took off 5 bases at V and 13 bases at J, with 12 bases between the two ends. No patient received treatment before thyroid surgery. This clone has a count of ten or more. Its antigen remains unknown. Methods used by the authors: The study took CDR3 differences across clinicopathological groups and made a distant-metastasis classifier for papillary thyroid cancer from them. TCRdb ran MiXCR on the PCR reads. The V and J calls, along with clone size, are taken from TCRdb and not from the paper's own processing. The table has approximately 15,000 clones, approximately 19% seen once.

Sequenced sample: blood. The receptor comes from a female donor with papillary thyroid cancer or a benign thyroid nodule (not recorded which). Some clones in this sample may be carry-over from other donors' samples. V is TRBV14 and J is TRBJ1-6; D perhaps matches TRBD1 (5 bases). The CDR3 sequence is CASSAGGIPLHF. The CDR3 DNA reads TGTGCCAGCAGCGCCGGGGGTATCCCCCTCCACTTT. The variable domain in full, with the rest retrieved from reference TRBV14 and TRBJ1-6, is EAGVTQFPSHSVIEKGQTVTLRCDPISGHDNLYWYRRVMGKEIKFLLHFVKESKQDESGMPNNRFLAERTGGTYSTLKVQPAELEDSGVYFCASSAGGIPLHFGNGTRLTVT.